These 27 T cell receptor beta chains came from one sample sequenced in a study of PD-1 blockade in classical Hodgkin lymphoma. All patients experienced relapse after autologous stem cell transplantation, and brentuximab vedotin exposure was variable. Clones were read by immunoSEQ multiplex PCR, and TCRdb kept only the in-frame ones, dropping some. The table lists under 95,000 clones, approximately 91% of them singletons. This material consisted of peripheral blood mononuclear cells (PBMCs), taken before the second cycle of nivolumab. These receptors came from a human donor with classical Hodgkin lymphoma.

This clone was seen more than once but under ten times. The CDR3 DNA follows: TGCGCCAGCAGCTCCGCAGGACAGTTTGAAGCTTTCTTT. As protein: CASSSAGQFEAFF. The rearrangement uses TRBV5-1 and TRBJ1-1; tentatively, D is TRBD1 (6 bases). Trimming left V 3 bases short and J 7 bases short, with 13 bases between. This CDR3 comprises 13 residues. CDR1 and CDR2 from the germline V gene are SGHRS and YFSETQ. Looking up the rest from reference TRBV5-1 and TRBJ1-1 gives the full variable domain: KAGVTQTPRYLIKTRGQQVTLSCSPISGHRSVSWYQQTPGQGLQFLFEYFSETQRNKGNFPGRFSGRQFSNSRSEMNVSTLELGDSALYLCASSSAGQFEAFFGQGTRLTVV.

This chain joins TRBV2 and TRBJ2-7, with D possibly being TRBD2 (5 bases). This CDR3 is 13 amino acids long. Looked up from germline, CDR1 is SNHLY and CDR2 is FYNNEI. The V gene lost 6 bases and the J gene lost 4 bases, with 13 bases spanning the gap. CDR3 DNA: TGTGCCAGCAGGGAGGTTAGCGTGTACGAGCAGTACTTC. Translated: CASREVSVYEQYF.

The gene calls are TRBV2 and TRBJ2-7; 8 bases match TRBD1. Per the germline V gene, CDR1 is SNHLY and CDR2 is FYNNEI. The CDR3 runs 16 residues. J lost 1 base, V lost 7 bases, and 12 bases had no gene match. CDR3 sequence reads: CASTPPGGRGSYEQYF. In DNA form, the CDR3 reads TGTGCCAGCACCCCGCCAGGGGGCAGGGGATCCTACGAGCAGTACTTC. The full variable domain, rest sourced from reference TRBV2 and TRBJ2-7, is EPEVTQTPSHQVTQMGQEVILRCVPISNHLYFYWYRQILGQKVEFLVSFYNNEISEKSEIFDDQFSVERPDGSNFTLKIRSTKLEDSAMYFCASTPPGGRGSYEQYFGPGTRLTVT.

The genes are TRBV6-5 and TRBJ2-1, with 11 bases that match TRBD2. The germline gives CDR1 MNHEY, CDR2 SVGAGI. This CDR3 has 15 residues. Losses at the gene ends were 5 bases for V and 9 bases for J; bases not matched to a gene: 9. The CDR3 reads CASSRRLAGKSEQFF. The CDR3 bases are TGTGCCAGCAGTCGCCGACTAGCGGGAAAATCTGAGCAGTTCTTC.

This chain joins TRBV14 and TRBJ1-2; the D is unclear. CDR3 length: 14 residues. Trimming pared 1 base from V and 8 bases from J, leaving 14 bases between. Germline V gives CDR1 SGHDN, CDR2 FVKESK. The CDR3, as DNA: TGTGCCAGCAGCCAAGCTTCCGCACGTATCGGCTACACCTTC. This encodes CASSQASARIGYTF.

The chain uses TRBV7-6 and TRBJ2-7, with TRBD2 matching 7 bases. The ends lost 5 bases at V and 4 bases at J; junction bases unmatched: 8. The CDR3 is 14 residues long. In germline, CDR1 is SGHVS, CDR2 FNYEAQ. The CDR3 sequence: CASSRLGEGYEQYF. Written as DNA, the CDR3 is TGTGCCAGCAGCCGCCTAGGGGAGGGGTACGAGCAGTACTTC.

The chain has TRBV28 and TRBJ1-4; no reliable D call. Germline V gene lookup returns CDR1 MDHEN and CDR2 SYDVKM. The V end was cut by 5 bases, the J end by 4 bases, with 2 bases between. This CDR3 has 11 residues. CDR3 coding DNA: TGTGCCAGCAGTCTTAATGAAAAACTGTTTTTT. Translation: CASSLNEKLFF.

The chain couples TRBV20-1 to TRBJ1-1; D unresolved. The CDR3 is made up of 11 amino acids. V was cut by 4 bases and J by 7 bases, with 10 bases left in between. Germline CDR1 is DFQATT and CDR2 is SNEGSKA (reference sequence). The CDR3 sequence is CSAKDGYEAFF. CDR3 nucleotides: TGCAGTGCTAAGGACGGATATGAAGCTTTCTTT.

The V gene is TRBV28, the J gene TRBJ2-3; 11 nucleotides agree with TRBD2. This CDR3 comprises 20 residues. The V segment lost 6 bases and the J segment 3 bases; nucleotides outside the gene matches: 20. Per germline, CDR1 MDHEN and CDR2 SYDVKM. CDR3 in amino acids: CASRSPGGTSGTLQTDTQYF. The CDR3 DNA is TGTGCCAGCAGGTCCCCCGGAGGGACTAGCGGCACCCTCCAGACAGATACGCAGTATTTT.

This chain joins TRBV6-5 and TRBJ2-1; the match to TRBD2 covers 10 bases. The CDR3 consists of 16 residues. CDR1 MNHEY and CDR2 SVGAGI come from the germline V gene. V was pared by 2 bases and J by 4 bases, with 5 bases of the junction left unmatched. CDR3 protein: CASSYVPSGRYNEQFF. The CDR3 DNA sequence: TGTGCCAGCAGTTACGTCCCTAGCGGGAGATACAATGAGCAGTTCTTC.

This chain connects TRBV28 to TRBJ2-7; D call uncertain. The CDR3 is 13 amino acids. CDR1 is MDHEN, CDR2 SYDVKM, per germline. Trimming left V 6 bases short and J 4 bases short, with 13 bases between. The chain's CDR3 is CASRGTTLYEQYF. In DNA, the CDR3 is TGTGCCAGCAGGGGCACCACCCTTTACGAGCAGTACTTC.

The chain couples TRBV30 to TRBJ2-3; D call uncertain. The CDR3 sequence is 13 residues long. CDR1 is GTSNPN and CDR2 is SVGIG in the germline V gene (reference sequence). Trimming left V 0 bases short and J 6 bases short, with 10 bases between. DNA for the CDR3: TGTGCCTGGAGTGTGTCCCCCGTTGATACGCAGTATTTT. Encoded protein: CAWSVSPVDTQYF. The complete variable domain, with remaining parts taken from reference TRBV30 and TRBJ2-3, reads SQTIHQWPATLVQPVGSPLSLECTVEGTSNPNLYWYRQAAGRGLQLLFYSVGIGQISSEVPQNLSASRPQDRQFILSSKKLLLSDSGFYLCAWSVSPVDTQYFGPGTRLTVL.

J is TRBJ1-1 and V is TRBV27; D unclear. V lost 4 bases to trimming and J lost 0 bases, with 9 bases between them. The length of the CDR3 is 14 residues. Germline V gene data show CDR1 as MNHEY and CDR2 as SMNVEV (reference sequence). CDR3 nucleotides: TGTGCCAGCAGTTACAAGGGCATGAACACTGAAGCTTTCTTT. Its translation: CASSYKGMNTEAFF.

The chain uses TRBV4-1 and TRBJ2-2; 13 bases are a match to TRBD2. The CDR3 length is 21 residues. Losses at the gene ends were 1 base for V and 7 bases for J; bases not matched to a gene: 18. The V gene's germline CDR1 is MGHRA and CDR2 YSYEKL. The CDR3 spells CASSQGHGQGVLAGGIGELFF. The CDR3 DNA reads as TGCGCCAGCAGCCAAGGACACGGACAGGGAGTACTAGCGGGAGGGATCGGGGAGCTGTTTTTT.

This clone was counted a few times. The chain uses TRBV9 and TRBJ2-2; D uncertain. Germline-derived CDR1 and CDR2 are SGDLS and YYNGEE. This CDR3 is 13 amino acids long. V dropped 8 bases and J dropped 4 bases, with 12 bases sitting between them. In DNA, the CDR3 is TGTGCCAGTTCGTCGGTCGGCACCGGGGAGCTGTTTTTT. As protein: CASSSVGTGELFF.

This sequence joins TRBV19 and TRBJ2-2, with 10 bases lining up with TRBD1. CDR1 is LNHDA, CDR2 SQIVND, per germline (reference sequence). Trimming took 6 bases from V and 5 from J; bases not matched to a gene: 9. This CDR3 spans 16 amino acids. The DNA of the CDR3 is TGTGCCAGTAGCAGGGGACAGGGGATCTTTACCGGGGAGCTGTTTTTT. Encoded protein: CASSRGQGIFTGELFF.

This clone was seen just once. This sequence joins TRBV10-3 and TRBJ2-3; 14 nucleotides agree with TRBD2. After removal of 11 bases from V and 8 bases from J, the junction contained 12 bases not matched to a gene. The CDR3 sequence is 15 residues long. Germline-derived CDR1 and CDR2 are ENHRY and SYGVKD. CDR3 DNA: TGTGCCGCGTCGCTGGGACTAGCGGGAGTCAGTACGCAGTATTTT. Encoded protein: CAASLGLAGVSTQYF.

The chain joins TRBV2 to TRBJ1-1, with TRBD1 matching 7 bases. This CDR3 has 14 amino acids. CDR1 SNHLY and CDR2 FYNNEI come from the germline V gene. V gave up 5 bases and J gave up 7 bases; unmatched junction bases: 10. The CDR3 DNA sequence: TGTGCCAGCAGTCTTAGGGGACAGCTGGGTGAAGCTTTCTTT. Translation: CASSLRGQLGEAFF.

This clone occurred once. The chain combines TRBV6-5 with TRBJ1-1, with 8 bases fitting TRBD1. V lost 6 bases, J lost 1 base, and 4 bases stayed unmatched. Germline CDR1 reads MNHEY; CDR2 reads SVGAGI. The CDR3 spans 14 residues. Here the CDR3 reads CASRRTGRNTEAFF. The CDR3 DNA sequence: TGTGCCAGCAGACGGACAGGGCGGAACACTGAAGCTTTCTTT.

The chain couples TRBV28 to TRBJ2-5; the match to TRBD1 covers 7 bases. Trimming removed 7 bases from V and 4 bases from J; junction bases left unmatched: 12. This CDR3 is 15 amino acids long. The germline V gene has CDR1 MDHEN and CDR2 SYDVKM. CDR3 bases: TGTGCCAGCATCCTTAGAGGGACAGCAGGAGAGACCCAGTACTTC. It codes for CASILRGTAGETQYF. Drawing the rest from reference TRBV28 and TRBJ2-5, the complete variable domain is DVKVTQSSRYLVKRTGEKVFLECVQDMDHENMFWYRQDPGLGLRLIYFSYDVKMKEKGDIPEGYSVSREKKERFSLILESASTNQTSMYLCASILRGTAGETQYFGPGTRLLVL.

This clone appeared a single time. This sequence joins TRBV6-5 and TRBJ1-1; no definite D call. Trimming took off 2 bases at V and 3 bases at J, with 10 bases between the two ends. Per germline, CDR1 MNHEY and CDR2 SVGAGI. This CDR3 is 14 amino acids long. The CDR3 here is CASSYPGGHTEAFF. DNA for the CDR3: TGTGCCAGCAGTTACCCGGGCGGGCACACTGAAGCTTTCTTT.

J is TRBJ2-7 and V is TRBV2; TRBD1 is a possible D gene (6 bases). Deletions cut 8 bases from V and 3 bases from J, with 17 bases between. Germline V gene data show CDR1 as SNHLY and CDR2 as FYNNEI. This CDR3 spans 14 amino acids. This CDR3 is CASRKGEIRYEQYF. DNA of the CDR3: TGTGCCAGCCGAAAGGGGGAGATACGCTACGAGCAGTACTTC.

This clone occurred once. The chain combines TRBV5-4 with TRBJ2-1, with 9 bases lining up with TRBD1. This CDR3 is built from 15 residues. The J segment lost 7 bases and the V segment lost 2 bases, leaving 7 bases of the junction unmatched. Germline V CDR1 and CDR2: SGHNT, YYREEE (reference sequence). The CDR3 here is CASSLPGTGWNEQFF. Here the CDR3 DNA reads TGTGCCAGCAGCTTACCCGGGACAGGGTGGAATGAGCAGTTCTTC.

This clone has just one count. This chain uses TRBV28 with TRBJ2-7; TRBD1 might be the D (5 bases). The CDR3 contains 14 residues. With 6 bases removed from V and 1 base from J, the gap between germline ends came to 13 bases. From germline, CDR1 is MDHEN and CDR2 SYDVKM. CDR3 nucleotides: TGTGCCAGCAGCTATAGCAGGGTTTCCTACGAGCAGTACTTC. As protein: CASSYSRVSYEQYF.

V and J are TRBV27 and TRBJ1-2; D might be TRBD1 (6 bases). This CDR3 is built from 14 residues. V shed 4 bases and J shed 7 bases, with 16 bases lying between them. Germline V gene data show CDR1 as MNHEY and CDR2 as SMNVEV (reference sequence). The chain's CDR3 is CASSSSGTLRGYTF. CDR3 in DNA: TGTGCCAGCAGTTCGTCCGGGACATTGCGTGGCTACACCTTC.

The chain recombines TRBV27 with TRBJ2-7; no reliable D call. The CDR3 consists of 14 residues. The germline gives CDR1 MNHEY, CDR2 SMNVEV (reference sequence). Trimming shortened V by 5 bases and J by 2 bases, and 13 bases separated the two germline ends. DNA of the CDR3: TGTGCCAGCAGTGATCCTAGGGTACCCTACGAGCAGTACTTC. It specifies CASSDPRVPYEQYF.

The chain has TRBV7-9 and TRBJ2-3, with a possible D match to TRBD2 (6 bases). The V gene's germline CDR1 is SEHNR and CDR2 FQNEAQ (reference sequence). The CDR3 runs 17 residues. V was shortened by 5 bases and J by 3 bases, with 21 bases between the two germline ends. The CDR3 is CASSPRMGGRGTDTQYF. CDR3 coding DNA: TGTGCCAGCAGCCCAAGGATGGGGGGTAGGGGAACAGATACGCAGTATTTT.